The present entry profiles one T cell receptor (beta chain) with its context. The antigen is unknown. This record belongs to a study of shared clonotypes between healthy human individuals. Study-level results: Roughly 4.7% was the fraction of naive CD4 clonotypes found shared across several donors.

Each PCR replicate from the sorted subsets contained about 200 ng DNA, which is some 30,000 T cell genomes. TCRdb's copy holds only in-frame clones and misses some; the assay was immunoSEQ multiplex PCR. The profile covers about 2.3 million clones, with over 90% appearing a single time and 0.39% taken by the ten largest. The CDR3 spans 15 residues. From germline, CDR1 is LNHDA and CDR2 SQIVND (reference sequence). J gave up 3 bases and V 7 bases, and 8 bases lay outside the gene matches. This TCR was recovered from a man aged 18 to 29 in good health. Some clones in this sample may be carry-over from other donors' samples. Material for sequencing was naive CD4+ T cells from PBMCs. Subset indicated: CD45RA+ positively selected. The V gene is TRBV19, the J gene TRBJ2-7; 11 bases are shared with TRBD1. The CDR3 sequence is CASKEVGQGDYEQYF. The DNA for the CDR3 is TGTGCCAGTAAGGAGGTGGGACAGGGGGACTACGAGCAGTACTTC. Full variable domain (missing parts from reference TRBV19 and TRBJ2-7): DGGITQSPKYLFRKEGQNVTLSCEQNLNHDAMYWYRQDPGQGLRLIYYSQIVNDFQKGDIAEGYSVSREKKESFPLTVTSAQKNPTAFYLCASKEVGQGDYEQYFGPGTRLTVT.